The clone carrying this T cell receptor beta chain was seen ten or more times. The antigen is not known. cDNA synthesis was performed by 5'RACE with 10-nucleotide random UMIs. In TCRdb, the 5' RACE reads were re-called with MiXCR into one record per CDR3 protein. The sample contains some 100,000 distinct CDR3 sequences, under 15% of which appear only once. Specified time point: longitudinal time-point 2. A total of 2 million PBMCs stored at -80 degrees C provided the unsorted libraries. The sample belongs to a study of neurological immune-mediated disorders. The study's findings and limits: The absence of any CDR3 amino acid sequence shared by expanded clones across subjects suggests that repertoires were private in all groups. HTLV-1-associated myelopathy displayed the greatest TCR clonal expansion, and multiple sclerosis exhibited the smallest, lower than that of healthy controls.

V was pared by 4 bases and J by 3 bases, with 7 bases between. CDR1 is DFQATT and CDR2 is SNEGSKA in the germline V gene (reference sequence). The CDR3 totals 13 residues. This clonotype was sampled from a female donor with HTLV-1-associated myelopathy (HAM/TSP). This chain uses TRBV20-1 with TRBJ1-6; weak D call: TRBD1 (5 bases). The material sequenced was PBMCs. DNA for the CDR3: TGCAGTGCTATCGACAGCTATAATTCACCCCTCCACTTT. Translating gives CSAIDSYNSPLHF.